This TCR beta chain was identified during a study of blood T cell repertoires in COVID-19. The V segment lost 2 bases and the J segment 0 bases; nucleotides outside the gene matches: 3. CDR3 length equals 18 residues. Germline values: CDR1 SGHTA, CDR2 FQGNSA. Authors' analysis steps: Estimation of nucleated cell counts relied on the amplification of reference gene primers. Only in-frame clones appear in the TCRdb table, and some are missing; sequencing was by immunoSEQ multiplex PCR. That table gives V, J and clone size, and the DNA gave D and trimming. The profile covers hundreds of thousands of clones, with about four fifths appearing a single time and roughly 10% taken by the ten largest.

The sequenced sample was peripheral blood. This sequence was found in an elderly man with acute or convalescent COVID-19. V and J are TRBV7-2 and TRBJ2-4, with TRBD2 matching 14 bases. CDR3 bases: TGTGCCAGCAGCTTAATTGGACTAGCGGGGGGAGCCAAAAACATTCAGTACTTC. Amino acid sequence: CASSLIGLAGGAKNIQYF.